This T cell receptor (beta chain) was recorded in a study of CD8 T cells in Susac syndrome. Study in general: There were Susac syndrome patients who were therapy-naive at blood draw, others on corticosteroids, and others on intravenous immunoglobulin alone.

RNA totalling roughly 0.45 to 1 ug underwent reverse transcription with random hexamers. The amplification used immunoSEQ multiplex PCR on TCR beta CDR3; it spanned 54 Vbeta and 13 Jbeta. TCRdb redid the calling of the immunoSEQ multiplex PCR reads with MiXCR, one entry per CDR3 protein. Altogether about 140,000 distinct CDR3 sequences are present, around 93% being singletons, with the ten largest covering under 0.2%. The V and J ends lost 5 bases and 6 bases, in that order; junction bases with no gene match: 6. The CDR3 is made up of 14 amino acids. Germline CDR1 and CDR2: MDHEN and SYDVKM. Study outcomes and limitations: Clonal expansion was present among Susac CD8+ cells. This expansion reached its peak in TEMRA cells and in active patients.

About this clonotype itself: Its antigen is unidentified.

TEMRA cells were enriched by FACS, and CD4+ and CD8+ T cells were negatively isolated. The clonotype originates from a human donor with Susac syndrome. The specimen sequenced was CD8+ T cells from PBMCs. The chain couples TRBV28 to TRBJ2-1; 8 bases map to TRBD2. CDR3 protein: CASSMGTRINEQFF. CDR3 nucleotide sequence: TGTGCCAGCAGTATGGGGACTAGGATCAATGAGCAGTTCTTC.